This T cell receptor beta chain was retrieved from a study of T-cell memory formation after mild COVID-19. The V gene lost 1 base and the J gene lost 6 bases, with 10 bases spanning the gap. Germline-derived CDR1 and CDR2 are MGHRA and YSYEKL. This CDR3 spans 13 amino acids. This clonotype occurred a few times. TCRdb fed the 5' RACE reads into MiXCR, producing one record per CDR3 protein. In the table there are hundreds of thousands of distinct CDR3 sequences, more than 15% of which are singletons. V usage is TRBV4-1 and J usage is TRBJ2-7; no definite D call. Material: PBMCs or a T cell subset sorted from them (not recorded which). The clonotype comes from an adult woman who had mild COVID-19 (a few samples of this study predate the infection). Cell type and time point are not known. CDR3: CASSQGVVVEQYF. The CDR3 DNA reads TGCGCCAGCAGCCAAGGTGTCGTTGTCGAGCAGTACTTC.